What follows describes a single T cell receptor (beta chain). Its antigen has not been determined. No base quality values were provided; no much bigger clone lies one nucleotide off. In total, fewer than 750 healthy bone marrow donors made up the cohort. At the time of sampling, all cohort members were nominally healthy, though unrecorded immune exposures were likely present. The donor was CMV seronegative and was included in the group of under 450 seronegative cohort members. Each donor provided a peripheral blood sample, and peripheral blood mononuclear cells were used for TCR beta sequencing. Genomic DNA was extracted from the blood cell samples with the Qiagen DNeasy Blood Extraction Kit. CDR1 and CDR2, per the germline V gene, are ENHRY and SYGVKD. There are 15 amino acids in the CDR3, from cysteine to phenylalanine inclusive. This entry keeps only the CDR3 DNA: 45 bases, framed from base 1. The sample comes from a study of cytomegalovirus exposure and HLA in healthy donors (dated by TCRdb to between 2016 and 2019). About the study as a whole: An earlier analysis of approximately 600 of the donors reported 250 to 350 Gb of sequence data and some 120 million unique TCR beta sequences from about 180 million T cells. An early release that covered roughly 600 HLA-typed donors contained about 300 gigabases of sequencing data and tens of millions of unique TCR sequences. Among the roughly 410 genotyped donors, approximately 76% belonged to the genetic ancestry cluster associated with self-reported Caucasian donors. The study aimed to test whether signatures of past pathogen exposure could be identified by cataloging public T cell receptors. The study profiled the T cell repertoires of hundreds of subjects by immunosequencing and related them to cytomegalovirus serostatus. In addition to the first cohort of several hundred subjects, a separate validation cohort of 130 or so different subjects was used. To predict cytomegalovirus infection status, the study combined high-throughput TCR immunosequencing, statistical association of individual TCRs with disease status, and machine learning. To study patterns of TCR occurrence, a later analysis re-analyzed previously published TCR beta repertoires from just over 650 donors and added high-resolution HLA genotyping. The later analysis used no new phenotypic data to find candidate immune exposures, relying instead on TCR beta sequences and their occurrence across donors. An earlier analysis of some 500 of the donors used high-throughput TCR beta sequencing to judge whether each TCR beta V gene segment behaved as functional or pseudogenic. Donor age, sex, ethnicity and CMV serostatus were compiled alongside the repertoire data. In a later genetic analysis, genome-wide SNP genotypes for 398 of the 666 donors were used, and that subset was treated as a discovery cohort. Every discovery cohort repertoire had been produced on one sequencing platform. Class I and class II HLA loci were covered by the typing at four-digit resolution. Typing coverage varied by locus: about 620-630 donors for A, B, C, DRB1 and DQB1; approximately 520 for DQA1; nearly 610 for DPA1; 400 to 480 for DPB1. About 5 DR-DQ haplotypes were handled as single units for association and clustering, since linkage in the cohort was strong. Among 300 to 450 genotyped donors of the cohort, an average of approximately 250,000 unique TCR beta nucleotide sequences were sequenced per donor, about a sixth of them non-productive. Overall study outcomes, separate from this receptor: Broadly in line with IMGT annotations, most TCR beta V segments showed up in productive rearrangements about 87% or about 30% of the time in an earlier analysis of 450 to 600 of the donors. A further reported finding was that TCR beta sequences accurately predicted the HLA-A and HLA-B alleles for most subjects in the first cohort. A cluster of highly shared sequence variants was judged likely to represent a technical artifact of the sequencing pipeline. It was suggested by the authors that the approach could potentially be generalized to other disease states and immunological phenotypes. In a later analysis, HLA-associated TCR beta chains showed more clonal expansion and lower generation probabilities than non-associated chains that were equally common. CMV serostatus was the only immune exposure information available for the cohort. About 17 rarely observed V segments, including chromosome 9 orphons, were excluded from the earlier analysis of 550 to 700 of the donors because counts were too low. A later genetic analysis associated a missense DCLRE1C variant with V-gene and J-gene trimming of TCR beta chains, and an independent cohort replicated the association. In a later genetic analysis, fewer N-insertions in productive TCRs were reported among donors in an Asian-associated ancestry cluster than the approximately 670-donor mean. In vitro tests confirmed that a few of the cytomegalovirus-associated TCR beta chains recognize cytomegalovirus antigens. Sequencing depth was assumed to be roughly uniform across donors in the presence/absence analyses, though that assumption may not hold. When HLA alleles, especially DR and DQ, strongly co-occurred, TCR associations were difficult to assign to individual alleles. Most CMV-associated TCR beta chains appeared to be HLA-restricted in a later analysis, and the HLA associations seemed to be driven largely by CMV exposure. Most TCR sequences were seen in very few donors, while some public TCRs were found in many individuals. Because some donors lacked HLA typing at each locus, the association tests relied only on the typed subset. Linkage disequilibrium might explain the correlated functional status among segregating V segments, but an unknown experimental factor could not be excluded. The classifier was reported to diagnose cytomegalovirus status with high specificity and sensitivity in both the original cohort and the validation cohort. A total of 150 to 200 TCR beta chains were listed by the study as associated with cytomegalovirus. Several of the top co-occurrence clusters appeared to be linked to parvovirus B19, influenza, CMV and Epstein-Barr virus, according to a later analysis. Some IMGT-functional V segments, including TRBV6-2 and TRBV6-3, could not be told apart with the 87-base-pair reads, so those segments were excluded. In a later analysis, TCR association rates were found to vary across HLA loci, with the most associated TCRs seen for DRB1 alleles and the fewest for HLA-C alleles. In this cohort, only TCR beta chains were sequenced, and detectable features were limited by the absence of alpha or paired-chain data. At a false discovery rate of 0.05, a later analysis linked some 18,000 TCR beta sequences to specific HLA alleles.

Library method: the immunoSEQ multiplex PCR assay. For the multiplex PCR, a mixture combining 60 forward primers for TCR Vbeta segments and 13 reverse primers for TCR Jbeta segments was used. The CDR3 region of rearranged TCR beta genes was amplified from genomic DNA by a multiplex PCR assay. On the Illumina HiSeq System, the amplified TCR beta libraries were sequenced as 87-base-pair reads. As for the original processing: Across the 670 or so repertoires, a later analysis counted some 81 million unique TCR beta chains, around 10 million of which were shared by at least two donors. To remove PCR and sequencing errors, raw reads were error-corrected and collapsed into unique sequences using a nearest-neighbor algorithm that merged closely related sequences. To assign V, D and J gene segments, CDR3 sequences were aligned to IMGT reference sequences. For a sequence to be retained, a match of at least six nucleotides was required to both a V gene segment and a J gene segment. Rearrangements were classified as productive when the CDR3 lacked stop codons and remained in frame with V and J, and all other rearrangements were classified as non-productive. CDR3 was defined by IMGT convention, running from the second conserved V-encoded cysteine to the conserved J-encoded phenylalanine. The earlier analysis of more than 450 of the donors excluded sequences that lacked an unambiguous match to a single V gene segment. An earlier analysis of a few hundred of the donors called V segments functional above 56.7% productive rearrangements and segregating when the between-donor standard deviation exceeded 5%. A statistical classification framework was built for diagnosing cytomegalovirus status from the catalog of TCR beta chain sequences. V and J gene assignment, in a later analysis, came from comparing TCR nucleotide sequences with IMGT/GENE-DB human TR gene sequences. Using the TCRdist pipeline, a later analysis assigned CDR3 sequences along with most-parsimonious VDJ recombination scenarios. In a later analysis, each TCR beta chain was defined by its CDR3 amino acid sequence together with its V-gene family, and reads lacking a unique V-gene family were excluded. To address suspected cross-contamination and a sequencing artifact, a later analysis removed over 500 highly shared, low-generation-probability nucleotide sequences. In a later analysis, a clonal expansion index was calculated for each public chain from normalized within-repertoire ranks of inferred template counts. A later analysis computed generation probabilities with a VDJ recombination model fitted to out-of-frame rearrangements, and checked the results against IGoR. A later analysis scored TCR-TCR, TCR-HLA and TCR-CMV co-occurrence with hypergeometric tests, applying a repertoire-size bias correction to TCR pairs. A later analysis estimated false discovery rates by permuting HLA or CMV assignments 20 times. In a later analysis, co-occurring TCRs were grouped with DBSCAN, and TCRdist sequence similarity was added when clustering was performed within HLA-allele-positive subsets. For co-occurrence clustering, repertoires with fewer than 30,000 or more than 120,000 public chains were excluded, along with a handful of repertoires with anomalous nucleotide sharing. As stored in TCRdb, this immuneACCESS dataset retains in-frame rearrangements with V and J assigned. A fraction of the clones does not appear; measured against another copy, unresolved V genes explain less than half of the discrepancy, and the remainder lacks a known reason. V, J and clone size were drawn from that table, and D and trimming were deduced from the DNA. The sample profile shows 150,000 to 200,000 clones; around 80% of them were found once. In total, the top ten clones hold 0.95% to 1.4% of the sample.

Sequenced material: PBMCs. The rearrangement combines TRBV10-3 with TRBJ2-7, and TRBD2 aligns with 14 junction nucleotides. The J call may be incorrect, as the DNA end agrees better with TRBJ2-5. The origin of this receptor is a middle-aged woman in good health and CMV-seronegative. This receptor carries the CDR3 CAISTGTSGGETQYF. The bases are TGTGCCATCAGCACCGGGACTAGCGGGGGAGAGACCCAGTACTTC.